Listed below are T cell receptor beta chains from one sample, sequenced in a study of T cell changes during pregnancy in multiple sclerosis. Using immunoSEQ multiplex PCR, the repertoire was profiled, and TCRdb retains in-frame clones only, with some absent. The sample gives about 20,000 clones, more than 85% of which show up once; 0.5% to 0.8% is in the top ten. This specimen consisted of CD4+ T cells from peripheral blood mononuclear cells, obtained after pregnancy. These receptors were taken from a female donor in good health, enrolled as a control in a pregnancy study. Both conserved end residues are trimmed from each CDR3.

V gene,CDR3 length,CDR3 protein
TRBV6-1,10,ASSTRTDTQY
TRBV5-1,12,ATHRGDLNTEAF
TRBV28,13,ASSIHRDRSYGYT
TRBV4-1,14,ASSLITGTGDQPQH
TRBV14,13,ASSQELAVYNEQF
TRBV21-1,13,ASSNFFGRHPEQY
TRBV14,13,ASSPRNAATYEQY
TRBV10-3,12,ATHRTGRATEAF
TRBV30,14,AWSKVGGTTRYTQY
TRBV7-3,12,ASSLDRVTDTQY
TRBV28,13,ASSFPGEDYNEQF
TRBV30,9,ACYAGTPLH
TRBV7-9,14,ASSFGAGVLSDTQY
TRBV6-1,13,ASAGLATHGGELF
TRBV7-9,12,ATESGSVYNEQF
TRBV15,14,ATSRDTRPGRGEQY
TRBV18,11,ASSPASTDTQY
TRBV7-2,12,ASSVQGLDYGYT
TRBV9,11,ASSHRTGYGYT
TRBV27,12,ASGTSGGLNTQY
TRBV5-6,10,ASSPGRGGYT
TRBV9,14,ASSPRGDRDSYEQY
TRBV2,13,ASSHRAPIFYEQY
TRBV23-1,14,ASSRPDRELSYEQY
TRBV5-1,13,ATGGTAMNTGELF
TRBV19,15,ASSIEYRGQLNEKLF
TRBV5-1,12,ASSLVNGDSPLH
TRBV7-3,13,ASSINPGQTDTQY
TRBV5-1,12,ASRSAGLTDTQY
TRBV10-1,17,ASSGGTAGRAETNYEQY
TRBV18,11,ASSPTGAESYT
TRBV18,11,ASSQQGHYGYT
TRBV18,11,ASSPKGEGPYF
TRBV10-2,14,ASSDHRTGRNQPQH
TRBV2,10,ASRGQGYGYT
TRBV7-9,15,ASSLAPGFGNTDTQY
TRBV6-1,13,ASTRGDTTNEKLF
TRBV7-8,14,ASSSPGQGSYNEQF
TRBV11-2,13,ASSFALGQGNEQF
TRBV20-1,9,SARGEYEQY
TRBV19,13,ASSNLGGAPGELF
TRBV10-3,13,AIPAGTGDNYGYT
TRBV19,13,ASSPDRDSGNTIY
TRBV18,14,ASSPPSAVMNTEAF
TRBV5-1,15,ASSLMTGRGTNTEAF
TRBV7-2,14,ASSLEAAASGNIQY
TRBV18,11,ASSPRANTEAF
TRBV4-1,13,ASSQPDREDGELF
TRBV12-5,14,ASGLDGAQTILGYT